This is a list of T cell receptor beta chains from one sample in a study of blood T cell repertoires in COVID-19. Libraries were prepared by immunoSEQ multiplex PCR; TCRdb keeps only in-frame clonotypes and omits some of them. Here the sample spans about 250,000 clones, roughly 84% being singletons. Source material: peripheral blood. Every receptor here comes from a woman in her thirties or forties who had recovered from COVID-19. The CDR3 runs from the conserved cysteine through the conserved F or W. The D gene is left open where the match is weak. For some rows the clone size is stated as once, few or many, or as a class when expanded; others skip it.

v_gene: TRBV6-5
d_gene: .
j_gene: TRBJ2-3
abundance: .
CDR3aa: CASRPTSSRGHTQYF
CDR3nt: TGTGCCAGCAGGCCGACATCATCCCGAGGGCATACGCAGTATTTT

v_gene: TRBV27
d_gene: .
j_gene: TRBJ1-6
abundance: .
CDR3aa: CASSPLDRSINSPLHF
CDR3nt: TGTGCCAGCAGCCCGCTCGACAGGAGTATTAATTCACCCCTCCACTTT

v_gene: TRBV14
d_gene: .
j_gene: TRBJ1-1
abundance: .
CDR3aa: CASSRDMNTEAFF
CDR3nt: TGTGCCAGCAGCCGCGACATGAACACTGAAGCTTTCTTT

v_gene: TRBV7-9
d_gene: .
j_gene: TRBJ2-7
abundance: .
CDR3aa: CASSPGGPIYEQYF
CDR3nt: TGTGCCAGCAGCCCGGGGGGCCCCATATACGAGCAGTACTTC

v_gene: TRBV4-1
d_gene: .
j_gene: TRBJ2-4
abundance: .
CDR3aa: CASSQDRMGGLQNIQYF
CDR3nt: TGCGCCAGCAGCCAAGATCGAATGGGGGGGCTTCAAAACATTCAGTACTTC

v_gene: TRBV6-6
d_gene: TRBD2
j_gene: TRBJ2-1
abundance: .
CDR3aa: CASSHSGETIYNEQFF
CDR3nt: TGTGCCAGCAGTCATAGCGGGGAGACCATCTACAATGAGCAGTTCTTC

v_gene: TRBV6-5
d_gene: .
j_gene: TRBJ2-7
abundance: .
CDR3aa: CASGRDSSYEQYF
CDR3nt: TGTGCCAGCGGCCGGGACTCCTCCTACGAGCAGTACTTC

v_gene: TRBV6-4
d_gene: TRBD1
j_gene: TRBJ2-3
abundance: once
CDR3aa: CASRWTGSSTDTQYF
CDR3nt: TGTGCCAGCAGATGGACAGGGAGTAGCACAGATACGCAGTATTTT

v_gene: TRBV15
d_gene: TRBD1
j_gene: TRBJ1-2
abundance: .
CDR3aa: CATSSRGQGGFGYTF
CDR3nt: TGTGCCACCAGCAGTAGGGGGCAGGGAGGCTTTGGCTACACCTTC

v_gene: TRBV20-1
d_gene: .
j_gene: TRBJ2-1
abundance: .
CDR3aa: CSARREEQFF
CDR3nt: TGCAGTGCTAGGAGGGAAGAGCAGTTCTTC

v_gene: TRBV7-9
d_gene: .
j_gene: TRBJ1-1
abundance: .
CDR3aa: CASSSDRSGSEAFF
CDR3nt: TGTGCCAGCAGCAGTGACAGGTCCGGCTCTGAAGCTTTCTTT

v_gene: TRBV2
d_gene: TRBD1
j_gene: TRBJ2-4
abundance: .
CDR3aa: CASRGTGSANIQYF
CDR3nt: TGTGCCAGCAGGGGGACAGGGTCTGCAAACATTCAGTACTTC

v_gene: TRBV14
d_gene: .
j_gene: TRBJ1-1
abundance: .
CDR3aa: CASSQLGAAGTEAFF
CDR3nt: TGTGCCAGCAGCCAACTGGGGGCGGCGGGCACTGAAGCTTTCTTT

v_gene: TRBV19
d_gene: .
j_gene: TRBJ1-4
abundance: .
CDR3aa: CASRLTGAGEKLFF
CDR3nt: TGTGCCAGTAGGCTGACAGGAGCCGGTGAAAAACTGTTTTTT

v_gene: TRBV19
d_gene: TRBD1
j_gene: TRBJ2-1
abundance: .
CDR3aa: CASTRQGRGNEQFF
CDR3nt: TGTGCCAGTACTCGACAGGGACGGGGCAATGAGCAGTTCTTC

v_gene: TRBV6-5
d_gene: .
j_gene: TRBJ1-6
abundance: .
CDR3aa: CASSFRVSPLHF
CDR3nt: TGTGCCAGCAGTTTCAGGGTTTCACCCCTCCACTTT

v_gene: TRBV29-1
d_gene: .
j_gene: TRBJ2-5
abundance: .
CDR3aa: CSVDEGGKETQYF
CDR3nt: TGCAGCGTTGATGAGGGGGGGAAAGAGACCCAGTACTTC

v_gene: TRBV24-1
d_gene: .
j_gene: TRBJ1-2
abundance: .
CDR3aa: CATSDLAVNYGYTF
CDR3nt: TGTGCCACCAGTGATTTGGCAGTGAACTATGGCTACACCTTC

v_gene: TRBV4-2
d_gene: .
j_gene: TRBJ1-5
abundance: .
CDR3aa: CASSQATGGNQPQHF
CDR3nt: TGTGCCAGCAGCCAAGCAACGGGGGGCAATCAGCCCCAGCATTTT

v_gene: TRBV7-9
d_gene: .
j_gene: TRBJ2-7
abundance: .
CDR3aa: CASSLDWTMSNEQYF
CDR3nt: TGTGCCAGCAGCTTAGACTGGACTATGAGCAACGAGCAGTACTTC

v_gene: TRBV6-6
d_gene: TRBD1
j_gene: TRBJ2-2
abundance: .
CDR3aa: CASSSRRTGRTGELFF
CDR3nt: TGTGCCAGCTCCTCCAGAAGGACAGGACGAACCGGGGAGCTGTTTTTT

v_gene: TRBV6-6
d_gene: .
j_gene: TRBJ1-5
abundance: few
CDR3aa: CASSRSPQGGDQPQHF
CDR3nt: TGTGCCAGCAGTCGATCCCCACAGGGTGGGGACCAGCCCCAGCATTTT

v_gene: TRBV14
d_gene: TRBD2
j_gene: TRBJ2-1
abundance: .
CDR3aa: CASSQDSGGVWWEQFF
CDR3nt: TGTGCCAGCAGCCAAGATAGCGGGGGGGTTTGGTGGGAGCAGTTCTTC